The 4 T cell receptor beta chains below were found in one sample sequenced in a study of shared clonotypes between healthy human individuals. Assay used: immunoSEQ multiplex PCR; TCRdb lists only in-frame clones, some missing. The table has under 2.5 million clones, roughly 92% seen once. Specimen: naive CD4+ T cells from PBMCs. Subset noted: CD45RA+ positively selected. The receptors shown here come from a young man in good health. Some clones in this sample may be carry-over from other donors' samples.

The chain joins TRBV19 to TRBJ2-3; 9 positions agree with TRBD2. CDR1 is LNHDA and CDR2 is SQIVND in the germline V gene (reference sequence). Trimming at V came to 4 bases and at J to 0 bases, leaving 5 bases not matched to a gene. This CDR3 has 16 amino acids. Here the CDR3 reads CASSSLAGRSTDTQYF. The DNA of the CDR3 is TGTGCCAGTAGTAGCCTAGCGGGACGGAGCACAGATACGCAGTATTTT.

As regards this clone: In the same sample, other DNA sequences code for this CDR3. The chain joins TRBV5-6 to TRBJ1-1, with D uncertain. The CDR3 sequence is 14 residues long. Germline lookup yields CDR1 SGHDT and CDR2 YYEEEE. Trimming left V 0 bases short and J 4 bases short, with 10 bases between. Here the CDR3 reads CASSLGARRTEAFF. The CDR3 bases are TGTGCCAGCAGCTTGGGGGCCAGGCGCACTGAAGCTTTCTTT.

The chain recombines TRBV5-8 with TRBJ1-2; a possible D gene is TRBD1 (5 bases). Germline-derived CDR1 and CDR2 are SGHTS and YDEGEE. With 0 bases removed from V and 6 bases from J, the gap between germline ends came to 12 bases. This CDR3 is 14 amino acids long. CDR3: CASSLVIAGNGYTF. The DNA for the CDR3 is TGTGCCAGCAGCTTGGTTATAGCAGGGAATGGCTACACCTTC.

This clone has only one observation. The chain combines TRBV4-3 with TRBJ2-7, with TRBD2 matching 7 bases. Germline trimming cut 1 base from V and 2 bases from J; bases unmatched to any gene: 2. CDR1 and CDR2 from the germline V gene are LGHNA and YSLEER. The CDR3 has 14 residues. Written as DNA, the CDR3 is TGCGCCAGCAGCCAAGGTCGGGGGGCCTACGAGCAGTACTTC. Encoded protein: CASSQGRGAYEQYF.